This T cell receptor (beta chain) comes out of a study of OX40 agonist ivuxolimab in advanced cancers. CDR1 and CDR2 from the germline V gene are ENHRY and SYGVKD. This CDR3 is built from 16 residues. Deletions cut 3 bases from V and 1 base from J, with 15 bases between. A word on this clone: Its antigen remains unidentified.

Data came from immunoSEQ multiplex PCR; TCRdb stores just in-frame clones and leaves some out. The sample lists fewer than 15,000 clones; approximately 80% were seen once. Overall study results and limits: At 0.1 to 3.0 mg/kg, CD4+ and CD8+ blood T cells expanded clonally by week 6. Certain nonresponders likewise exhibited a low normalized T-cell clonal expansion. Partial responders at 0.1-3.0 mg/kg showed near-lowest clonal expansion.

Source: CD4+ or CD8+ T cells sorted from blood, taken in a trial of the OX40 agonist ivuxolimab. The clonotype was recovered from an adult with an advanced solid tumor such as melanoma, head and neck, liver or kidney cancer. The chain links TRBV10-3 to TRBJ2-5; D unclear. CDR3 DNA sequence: TGTGCCATCAGTGACCTAGTATCCGGGCTCCAAGAGACCCAGTACTTC. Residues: CAISDLVSGLQETQYF.